Listed below are T cell receptor beta chains from one sample, sequenced in a study of blood T cell repertoires in COVID-19. The assay was immunoSEQ multiplex PCR, and TCRdb's table has in-frame clones only and misses some. The profile shows about 55,000 clones, roughly 87% of them singletons. The sample comprised peripheral blood. The receptors shown here come from a man aged 35-49 years with COVID-19, enrolled during active disease. CDR3s include the opening cysteine and the closing phenylalanine or tryptophan. Each record gives: J gene, clone size, D gene, V gene, CDR3 protein, CDR3 DNA. The D gene is left open where the match is weak. Only some rows state a clone size, as once, few, many or a class for expanded clones.

TRBJ1-4 | . | TRBD1 | TRBV7-2 | CASSSGTVNEKLFF | TGTGCCAGCAGCTCGGGGACAGTCAATGAAAAACTGTTTTTT
TRBJ2-5 | . | TRBD2 | TRBV10-3 | CAISGLAGIQETQYF | TGTGCCATCAGTGGACTAGCGGGTATCCAAGAGACCCAGTACTTC
TRBJ2-3 | . | . | TRBV11-2 | CASSLGTLGTDTQYF | TGTGCCAGCAGCTTGGGGACACTCGGCACAGATACGCAGTATTTT
TRBJ2-7 | . | TRBD2 | TRBV7-2 | CASSLRVAGEGGLYEQYF | TGTGCCAGCAGCTTAAGGGTAGCGGGAGAGGGGGGACTCTACGAGCAGTACTTC
TRBJ2-7 | . | . | TRBV6-5 | CASRSRDSYEQYF | TGTGCCAGCAGGTCTCGCGACTCCTACGAGCAGTACTTC
TRBJ2-5 | . | . | TRBV18 | CASSTVAGFWETQYF | TGTGCCAGCTCAACAGTGGCGGGTTTTTGGGAGACCCAGTACTTC
TRBJ2-3 | . | TRBD2 | TRBV10-3 | CAIRDRTSGSTDTQYF | TGTGCCATCAGAGACCGGACTAGCGGGTCCACAGATACGCAGTATTTT
TRBJ1-1 | . | TRBD1 | TRBV28 | CASRSPNRGMNTEAFF | TGTGCCAGCAGATCGCCTAACAGGGGGATGAACACTGAAGCTTTCTTT
TRBJ2-3 | few | . | TRBV21-1 | CASSSTHQGGRTQYF | TGTGCCAGCAGCTCCACCCACCAGGGGGGCCGAACGCAGTATTTT
TRBJ2-7 | . | . | TRBV11-3 | CASSLALAGEQYF | TGTGCCAGCAGCTTAGCACTAGCTGGCGAGCAGTACTTC
TRBJ1-4 | . | TRBD1 | TRBV11-2 | CASSLLVTGNEKLFF | TGTGCCAGCAGCTTACTAGTGACAGGGAATGAAAAACTGTTTTTT
TRBJ2-1 | . | TRBD1 | TRBV2 | CASNPEGQVSNEQFF | TGTGCCAGCAACCCAGAGGGACAGGTCTCGAATGAGCAGTTCTTC
TRBJ2-2 | . | . | TRBV28 | CASSSIPGGELFF | TGTGCCAGCAGTTCCATCCCAGGCGGGGAGCTGTTTTTT
TRBJ2-1 | . | TRBD2 | TRBV3-1/TRBV3-2 | CASSQTSGGLSYNEQFF | TGTGCCAGCAGCCAGACGAGCGGGGGGTTATCCTACAATGAGCAGTTCTTC
TRBJ1-1 | . | TRBD1 | TRBV16 | CASSQQGAHTGTEAFF | TGTGCCAGCAGCCAACAGGGGGCTCATACTGGCACTGAAGCTTTCTTT
TRBJ1-2 | once | TRBD1 | TRBV29-1 | CSVEGILTGGARPNYGYTF | TGCAGCGTTGAAGGGATTCTGACAGGGGGCGCCCGGCCTAACTATGGCTACACCTTC